This record looks at one T cell receptor (beta chain) sequence and its context. No antigen is known for it. The data were obtained in a study of CD8 T cells in ankylosing spondylitis. The CDR3 runs 14 residues. Germline-derived CDR1 and CDR2 are MNHEY and SMNVEV (reference sequence). The V and J ends lost 3 bases and 4 bases respectively, with 11 bases between them. Points from the study as a whole: Earlier authors reported some of these motif variants in reactive arthritis synovial fluid and blood.

One entry per CDR3 protein results from TCRdb running MiXCR on the 5' RACE reads. The repertoire consists of around 150,000 distinct CDR3 sequences, with around 32% occurring once and the leading ten covering about 6.3%. The chain has TRBV27 and TRBJ2-3; the D gene is possibly TRBD2 (6 bases). The TCR originated in a male donor with ankylosing spondylitis. The specimen sequenced was synovial fluid, either unsorted or a sorted T cell fraction (not recorded which). The CDR3 reads CASSLNGGADTQYF. The CDR3 DNA reads TGTGCCAGCAGTTTGAATGGCGGGGCAGATACGCAGTATTTT.